A single sample is the source of the 30 T cell receptor beta chains below, sequenced in a study of shared clonotypes between healthy human individuals. Naive CD8 cells lacked CD45RO and underwent positive selection for CCR7, leaving out terminally differentiated effector memory CD45RA+ cells. Sequencing was performed with immunoSEQ multiplex PCR; in TCRdb, only in-frame clones are kept and a portion is missing. The repertoire consists of 2 million to 2.5 million clones, with over 85% occurring once and the leading ten covering approximately 1.2%. Sequences were obtained from naive CD8+ T cells sorted from blood. Receptor source: a man between 18 and 35 years old in good health.

The gene calls are TRBV6-6 and TRBJ1-4, with D possibly being TRBD1 (6 bases). CDR3 length equals 14 residues. Trimming cost V 6 bases and J 7 bases, with 15 bases left between them. Germline V gives CDR1 MNHNY, CDR2 SVGAGI (reference sequence). In DNA form, the CDR3 reads TGTGCCAGCAGCCCGGGGGAGGGGGGTGAAAAACTGTTTTTT. It encodes CASSPGEGGEKLFF.

The chain has TRBV13 and TRBJ2-3, with TRBD2 matching over 10 bases. Germline CDR1 PRHDT, CDR2 FYEKMQ (reference sequence). The V gene end was trimmed by 2 bases and the J gene end by 6 bases; junction bases not matched to a gene: 2. The CDR3 is 14 amino acids. As DNA, the CDR3 is TGTGCCAGCAGCTTATTGACTAGCGGGGATACGCAGTATTTT. Protein product: CASSLLTSGDTQYF.

The J gene is TRBJ1-5, the V gene TRBV11-2, with D maybe TRBD1 (6 bases). The CDR3 loop spans 14 amino acids. CDR1 and CDR2 from the germline V gene are SGHAT and FQNNGV. The ends were cut back, 5 bases at V and 7 bases at J, with 15 bases in the middle. In DNA form, the CDR3 reads TGTGCCAGCAGCCAAGGGGGGGTCAGGCAGCCCCAGCATTTT. This codes for CASSQGGVRQPQHF.

The V call is TRBV6-5, the J call TRBJ1-4, with TRBD1 as a possible D gene (5 bases). Trimming removed 5 bases from V and 8 bases from J, with 15 bases in between. Per germline, CDR1 MNHEY and CDR2 SVGAGI. CDR3 length: 14 amino acids. For the CDR3, the DNA is TGTGCCAGCAGTGTTCAGGGTTTTGGGGAAAAACTGTTTTTT. Residues: CASSVQGFGEKLFF.

The CDR3 DNA reads as TGTGCCAGCTCAGGGGACATCGAAAAACTGTTTTTT. It codes for CASSGDIEKLFF. The V call is TRBV18, the J call TRBJ1-4; the D gene is possibly TRBD1 (6 bases). CDR1 KGHSH and CDR2 LQKENI come from the germline V gene. V shed 5 bases and J shed 8 bases, with 9 bases lying between them. This CDR3 is built from 12 residues.

The V call is TRBV29-1, the J call TRBJ2-7; 7 bases map to TRBD1. CDR1 is SQVTM and CDR2 is ANQGSEA in the germline V gene. CDR3 length: 13 amino acids. After removal of 7 bases from V and 4 bases from J, the junction contained 10 bases not matched to a gene. This CDR3 reads CSATGDSAYEQYF. The CDR3 bases are TGCAGCGCAACAGGGGATTCTGCTTACGAGCAGTACTTC.

Points on this clone: This same CDR3 is encoded by further DNA sequences in the sample. The chain is built from TRBV6-5 and TRBJ2-1; D is ambiguous. The CDR3 covers 13 residues. Deletions cut 2 bases from V and 5 bases from J, with 7 bases between. Germline V gene data show CDR1 as MNHEY and CDR2 as SVGAGI. The chain's CDR3 is CASSYGQDNEQFF. The DNA of the CDR3 is TGTGCCAGCAGTTACGGGCAGGACAATGAGCAGTTCTTC.

This clone appeared a single time. The CDR3 DNA follows: TGTGCCAGCAGTTCAGGGACAGGGCACACTGAAGCTTTCTTT. It specifies CASSSGTGHTEAFF. V gene TRBV27 combines with J gene TRBJ1-1; 9 bases map to TRBD1. The CDR3 is 14 amino acids. V trimming: 4 bases; J trimming: 3 bases; junction bases outside the gene matches: 3. Germline CDR1 is MNHEY and CDR2 is SMNVEV (reference sequence).

The V call is TRBV9, the J call TRBJ2-5; possible D gene TRBD2, 6 bases. Trimming removed 2 bases from V and 5 bases from J, with 16 bases in between. CDR1 is SGDLS and CDR2 is YYNGEE in the germline V gene. The CDR3 loop spans 15 amino acids. CDR3 amino acids: CASSVGTSWTETQYF. DNA of the CDR3: TGTGCCAGCAGCGTTGGTACTAGCTGGACCGAGACCCAGTACTTC.

V usage is TRBV6-1 and J usage is TRBJ1-1, with a possible D match to TRBD1 (6 bases). This CDR3 has 13 amino acids. Trimming cost V 4 bases and J 4 bases, with 10 bases left between them. Germline V gene sequence: CDR1 MNHNS, CDR2 SASEGT. The CDR3 here is CASSAGGPTEAFF. The CDR3 coding sequence is TGTGCCAGCAGTGCGGGGGGGCCCACTGAAGCTTTCTTT.

CDR3 residues: CASSISGLAAYYEQYF. The CDR3 DNA reads TGTGCCAGTAGTATTTCGGGACTAGCGGCATACTACGAGCAGTACTTC. This chain links TRBV19 with TRBJ2-7, with 11 positions matching TRBD2. The CDR3 is made up of 16 amino acids. Per germline, CDR1 LNHDA and CDR2 SQIVND (reference sequence). Trimming at V came to 3 bases and at J to 3 bases, leaving 7 bases not matched to a gene.

The sample holds one count of this clone. The V and J genes are TRBV4-1 and TRBJ2-1; no reliable D call. CDR1 MGHRA and CDR2 YSYEKL come from the germline V gene. V lost 0 bases and J 3 bases, leaving 12 bases between the germline ends. The CDR3 consists of 16 residues. DNA for the CDR3: TGCGCCAGCAGCCAAGAAACCCGTAGTGGCTACAATGAGCAGTTCTTC. This encodes CASSQETRSGYNEQFF.

Turning to this clone: The sample holds other DNA sequences that translate to the same CDR3. This chain joins TRBV6-5 and TRBJ2-1; D gene unclear. The germline V and J ends were trimmed by 0 bases and 3 bases, with 6 bases remaining between them. Germline V lookup: CDR1 MNHEY, CDR2 SVGAGI. CDR3 length equals 14 residues. The CDR3 nucleotides are TGTGCCAGCAGTTACTCTGCAGACTACAATGAGCAGTTCTTC. Its translation: CASSYSADYNEQFF.

This chain links TRBV28 with TRBJ2-7, with 14 bases that match TRBD2. Germline CDR1 and CDR2: MDHEN and SYDVKM. CDR3 size: 17 residues. With V trimmed by 6 bases and J by 2 bases, 9 bases remained unmatched. The CDR3 sequence: CASSGLAGGLVAYEQYF. Here the CDR3 DNA reads TGTGCCAGCAGCGGACTAGCGGGGGGTTTGGTCGCCTACGAGCAGTACTTC.

The chain combines TRBV7-9 with TRBJ1-4; 9 nucleotides agree with TRBD1. Germline CDR1 reads SEHNR; CDR2 reads FQNEAQ (reference sequence). CDR3 length: 17 amino acids. The V segment lost 3 bases and the J segment 0 bases; nucleotides outside the gene matches: 5. This chain's CDR3 is CASSFSGTGPTNEKLFF. The DNA for the CDR3 is TGTGCCAGCAGCTTTTCCGGGACAGGGCCAACTAATGAAAAACTGTTTTTT.

This clone showed up just once. This chain joins TRBV27 and TRBJ2-3; TRBD2 matches at 10 bases. The V segment lost 4 bases and the J segment 4 bases; nucleotides outside the gene matches: 5. This CDR3 comprises 15 residues. CDR1 is MNHEY, CDR2 SMNVEV, per germline (reference sequence). The CDR3 loop reads CASSSRTSGPDTQYF. In DNA, the CDR3 is TGTGCCAGCAGTTCCCGGACTAGCGGTCCAGATACGCAGTATTTT.

CDR3 residues: CASSEERGPEAFF. CDR3 coding DNA: TGTGCCAGCAGTGAAGAGAGGGGACCTGAAGCTTTCTTT. The chain recombines TRBV2 with TRBJ1-1; D may be TRBD1 (5 bases). CDR1 and CDR2 from the germline V gene are SNHLY and FYNNEI. The CDR3 is 13 amino acids. V was cut by 1 base and J by 6 bases, with 9 bases left in between.

CDR3 nucleotides: TGTGCCAGCAAACAGGGGAATACTGAAGCTTTCTTT. Its protein is CASKQGNTEAFF. The V and J genes are TRBV27 and TRBJ1-1, with 7 positions matching TRBD1. CDR3 length equals 12 residues. V shed 7 bases and J 5 bases; nucleotides not matched to a gene: 4. CDR1 is MNHEY and CDR2 is SMNVEV in the germline V gene (reference sequence).

This clone was picked up one time. This CDR3 is also generated by other DNA sequences in the sample. The CDR3 bases are TGTGCCAGTAGTACCGACAGGGAAACTGAAGCTTTCTTT. Encoded protein: CASSTDRETEAFF. The rearrangement links TRBV19 to TRBJ1-1, with TRBD1 matching 7 bases. There are 13 residues in the CDR3. Trimming removed 4 bases from V and 5 bases from J; junction bases left unmatched: 4. Germline CDR1 reads LNHDA; CDR2 reads SQIVND (reference sequence).

The genes are TRBV7-9 and TRBJ2-1; D tentatively reads TRBD1 or TRBD2 (7 bases each). CDR1 and CDR2 from the germline V gene are SEHNR and FQNEAQ (reference sequence). Trimming removed 3 bases from V and 6 bases from J, with 24 bases in between. The CDR3 extends over 18 amino acids. CDR3 region: CASSFPYDREGRGNEQFF. The CDR3 DNA follows: TGTGCCAGCAGCTTCCCCTACGACAGGGAGGGGAGAGGCAATGAGCAGTTCTTC. The full variable domain, its missing parts supplied by reference TRBV7-9 and TRBJ2-1, is DTGVSQNPRHKITKRGQNVTFRCDPISEHNRLYWYRQTLGQGPEFLTYFQNEAQLEKSRLLSDRFSAERPKGSFSTLEIQRTEQGDSAMYLCASSFPYDREGRGNEQFFGPGTRLTVL.

About this clone: The same CDR3 can be traced to other DNA sequences in this sample. The chain is built from TRBV19 and TRBJ2-7, with 7 nucleotides matching TRBD2. Germline CDR1 and CDR2: LNHDA and SQIVND (reference sequence). This CDR3 has 14 residues. V shed 1 base and J 3 bases; nucleotides not matched to a gene: 3. DNA for the CDR3: TGTGCCAGTAGTATAGGGACGGGAGGCTACGAGCAGTACTTC. Translated: CASSIGTGGYEQYF.

As concerns this clone: The sample carries other DNA sequences with the same CDR3. The J gene is TRBJ2-1, the V gene TRBV9; 7 bases align to TRBD1. Trimming took 3 bases from V and 8 from J; bases not matched to a gene: 2. CDR1 and CDR2 (germline): SGDLS, YYNGEE. The CDR3 extends over 12 amino acids. The chain's CDR3 is CASSGQGYEQFF. The CDR3 DNA sequence: TGTGCCAGCAGCGGACAGGGCTATGAGCAGTTCTTC.

The gene calls are TRBV13 and TRBJ1-5; D not resolved. From germline, CDR1 is PRHDT and CDR2 FYEKMQ (reference sequence). Trimming cost V 4 bases and J 7 bases, with 11 bases left between them. The CDR3 contains 13 residues. CDR3 region: CASSSGPGQPQHF. CDR3 nucleotide sequence: TGTGCCAGCAGCTCTGGACCGGGGCAGCCCCAGCATTTT.

The chain carries TRBV4-3 and TRBJ1-2; weak D call: TRBD1 (6 bases). The CDR3 runs 19 residues. Germline CDR1 LGHNA, CDR2 YSLEER. Trimming cost V 0 bases and J 1 base, with 21 bases left between them. The CDR3 region is CASSQDPGEGRVGNYGYTF. In DNA form, the CDR3 reads TGCGCCAGCAGCCAAGATCCAGGGGAAGGCAGGGTTGGTAACTATGGCTACACCTTC.

The gene calls are TRBV5-1 and TRBJ2-7, with TRBD1 matching 8 bases. The trim removed 4 bases at V and 3 bases at J, leaving 12 bases unmatched. The CDR3 is 16 residues long. Germline V gene sequence: CDR1 SGHRS, CDR2 YFSETQ. The CDR3 spells CASSPTTGEGFYEQYF. The DNA for the CDR3 is TGCGCCAGCAGCCCAACGACAGGGGAAGGGTTCTACGAGCAGTACTTC. The variable domain in full, with the rest retrieved from reference TRBV5-1 and TRBJ2-7, is KAGVTQTPRYLIKTRGQQVTLSCSPISGHRSVSWYQQTPGQGLQFLFEYFSETQRNKGNFPGRFSGRQFSNSRSEMNVSTLELGDSALYLCASSPTTGEGFYEQYFGPGTRLTVT.

Remarks on this clone: The same CDR3 can be traced to other DNA sequences in this sample. The gene calls are TRBV11-2 and TRBJ2-3, with 13 bases matching TRBD2. The junction had 4 bases not matched to a gene; V was cut back by 5 bases and J by 2 bases. Per the germline V gene, CDR1 is SGHAT and CDR2 is FQNNGV. This CDR3 is 16 amino acids long. The CDR3 DNA reads as TGTGCCAGCAGCACTACTAGCGGGGGGGTCACAGATACGCAGTATTTT. Its translation: CASSTTSGGVTDTQYF. The full variable domain, in which reference TRBV11-2 and TRBJ2-3 provide the parts outside the CDR3, is EAGVAQSPRYKIIEKRQSVAFWCNPISGHATLYWYQQILGQGPKLLIQFQNNGVVDDSQLPKDRFSAERLKGVDSTLKIQPAKLEDSAVYLCASSTTSGGVTDTQYFGPGTRLTVL.

The V gene is TRBV9, the J gene TRBJ1-6, with TRBD1 as a possible D gene (6 bases). The CDR3 has 14 residues. Deletions cut 5 bases from V and 1 base from J, with 7 bases between. CDR1 is SGDLS, CDR2 YYNGEE, per germline. CDR3 sequence reads: CASRQGSYNSPLHF. CDR3 DNA: TGTGCCAGCAGACAGGGATCCTATAATTCACCCCTCCACTTT.

The chain has TRBV27 and TRBJ2-1; a possible D gene is TRBD2 (5 bases). Per germline, CDR1 MNHEY and CDR2 SMNVEV (reference sequence). This CDR3 region has 15 residues. With 4 bases removed from V and 4 bases from J, the gap between germline ends came to 14 bases. CDR3 in amino acids: CASSSDSSPYNEQFF. DNA of the CDR3: TGTGCCAGCAGTTCGGACTCGTCCCCTTACAATGAGCAGTTCTTC.

This clone has just one count. The gene calls are TRBV7-9 and TRBJ2-1; TRBD1 agrees at 10 bases. The CDR3 is made up of 15 amino acids. Germline values: CDR1 SEHNR, CDR2 FQNEAQ (reference sequence). The V segment lost 3 bases and the J segment 3 bases; nucleotides outside the gene matches: 2. For the CDR3, the DNA is TGTGCCAGCAGCTTGGGACAGGGGTTCTACAATGAGCAGTTCTTC. This encodes CASSLGQGFYNEQFF.

The genes are TRBV9 and TRBJ2-2; TRBD2 matches 10 bases. This CDR3 is 16 amino acids long. V was pared by 0 bases and J by 4 bases, with 3 bases of the junction left unmatched. Per germline, CDR1 SGDLS and CDR2 YYNGEE. CDR3 bases: TGTGCCAGCAGCGTAGACCAGCGGGAGGGCACCGGGGAGCTGTTTTTT. The encoded protein is CASSVDQREGTGELFF.